This TCR beta chain appears in the sequencing data of a study of T cells and Merkel cell carcinoma outcomes. CDR3 length equals 16 residues. The V end lost 5 bases, the J end lost 5 bases, and 21 bases lay between the germline ends. Germline-derived CDR1 and CDR2 are LNHDA and SQIVND (reference sequence). TCRdb keeps only in-frame clones here, not all; method: immunoSEQ multiplex PCR. Among about 3,000 clones listed, around 96% were seen once. Points on this clone: Its antigen is undetermined.

Findings and limits, study-wide: Reportedly, T-cell repertoire with density predicts Merkel cell carcinoma outcomes.

The source material was tumor tissue from Merkel cell carcinoma. The chain is built from TRBV19 and TRBJ2-5; D call uncertain. This TCR was recovered from a human donor with Merkel cell carcinoma. CDR3 sequence: CASSARRAASGETQYF. The CDR3 nucleotides read TGTGCCAGTAGTGCCAGACGGGCCGCCTCCGGGGAGACCCAGTACTTC.